This TCR beta chain is from a study of blood T cells in healthy people across ages (dated by TCRdb to the mid-2010s). At the level of the whole study: In model experiments, template switching captured roughly one uniquely barcoded TCR beta cDNA molecule for every two T cells. Age-related changes in TCR beta repertoire diversity were measured in the study by deep sequencing normalized with unique cDNA molecular identifiers. The donors were split into four age groups: young (average 16 years), middle-aged (39), aged (roughly 60) and long-lived (under 85). To avoid experimental bias, donors of different ages were distributed randomly across sequencing lanes. Using the same blood draw, the study looked at two additional independent replicas of 1 million unique cDNA reads for two donors, one aged 18 to 29 and the other aged 80 or older.

Beyond this particular receptor, the publication reports: Estimates of total diversity from one million sequenced T cells were regarded as lower bounds and underestimates. Compared with the aged group, more naive CD4+ T cells, fewer expanded clones and increased TCR diversity were shown by the long-lived group, suggesting age selection. Because profiling used bulk unsorted PBMCs, naive and antigen-experienced compartments could not be compared conclusively. The percentage of naive T cells measured by flow cytometry correlated strongly with observed TCR beta diversity. Because donor CMV infection status was unknown, age-related changes in expanded clonotypes were potentially confounded. As age increased, observed TCR beta diversity per million T cells dropped in a roughly linear way, and a significant reduction was already evident by age about 36.

CDR1 and CDR2, per the germline V gene, are KGHSH and LQKENI. The CDR3 numbers 16 residues from cysteine through phenylalanine. Of the read, only the CDR3 DNA is kept; its 48 bases are in frame from base 1. Details on this clonotype: The clone's antigen remains unknown. Base qualities are not provided; no much larger clone lies one nucleotide away.

Systemically healthy Caucasian individuals from Russia, 35 to 50 in total and aged about 6 to 100 years, were included as donors. Around 9.8 milliliters of peripheral blood were collected from each donor into EDTA-treated Vacutainer tubes. Ficoll-Paque density-gradient centrifugation was used to isolate PBMCs, with at least 6.5 million per sample. Total RNA was extracted from PBMCs with Trizol reagent, with at least 5 micrograms obtained per sample. The percentages of naive CD45RAhigh/CD27high T cells were determined by flow cytometry on a PBMC aliquot from every donor. The method behind the library was 5' RACE. Sequencing was performed on an Illumina HiSeq 2500. A second PCR of roughly 7 to 12 cycles was run with a J-beta primer mix and a sample-barcoded 5' primer. A template-switch 5' adaptor carrying 12 random nucleotides introduced a unique molecular identifier onto each TCR beta cDNA molecule. Each sample yielded at least 2.5 million CDR3-containing paired-end reads. All of the RNA was converted into first-strand cDNA using the Mint cDNA synthesis kit, with a TRBC-specific oligonucleotide serving as the primer. After uracil-DNA glycosylase treatment, a first 18-cycle PCR used universal primers M1SS and BC2_uni_R on all cDNA. The original pipeline was this. For normalization, 1 million high-quality reads, each with a distinct molecular identifier, were randomly selected from each sample. Reads sharing molecular identifiers were discarded rather than binned into consensus sequences. MiTCR, run with a Q25 quality threshold and the strictest error-elimination algorithm, handled CDR3 identification, clonotype clustering and error correction. A nonparametric unseen species model using Euler transformation provided a lower-bound estimate of total TCR beta diversity. TCRdb trimmed the raw reads at Q25, called clones with MiXCR and kept productive beta chains. Records with the same CDR3 protein are collapsed into one entry carrying the most frequent genes and DNA. The V and J calls shown here were made by TCRdb, not taken from the authors' results. This sample holds 920,000 or so distinct CDR3 sequences; roughly 45% were observed only once. About 19% of the sample comes from the top ten.

The rearrangement joined TRBV18 to TRBJ2-4, with TRBD1 identical over 7 junction bases. TRBJ2-7 matches the DNA end more closely, so the J call is doubtful. The sequencing input was blood. The clonotype was recovered from a woman aged 55-75 years in good health. CDR3 sequence: CASPRLPTGSSYEQYF. The nucleotide sequence reads as follows: TGTGCCAGCCCACGATTGCCGACAGGGAGCTCCTACGAGCAGTACTTC.